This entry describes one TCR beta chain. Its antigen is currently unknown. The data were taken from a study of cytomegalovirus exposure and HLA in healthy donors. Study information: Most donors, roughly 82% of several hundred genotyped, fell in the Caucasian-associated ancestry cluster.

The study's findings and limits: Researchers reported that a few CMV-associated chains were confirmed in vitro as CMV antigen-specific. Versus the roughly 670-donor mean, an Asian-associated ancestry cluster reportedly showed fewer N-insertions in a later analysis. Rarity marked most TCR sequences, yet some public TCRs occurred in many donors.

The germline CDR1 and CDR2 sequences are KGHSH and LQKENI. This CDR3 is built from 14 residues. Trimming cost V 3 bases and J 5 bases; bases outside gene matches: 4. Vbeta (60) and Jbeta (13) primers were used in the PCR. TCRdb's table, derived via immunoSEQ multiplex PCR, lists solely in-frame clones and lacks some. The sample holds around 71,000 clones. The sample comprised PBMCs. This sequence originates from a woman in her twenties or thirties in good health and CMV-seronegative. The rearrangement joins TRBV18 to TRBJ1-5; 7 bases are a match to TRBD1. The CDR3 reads CASSPLGTDQPQHF. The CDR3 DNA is TGTGCCAGCTCACCGCTTGGGACAGATCAGCCCCAGCATTTT.